A single sample is the source of the 21 T cell receptor beta chains below, sequenced in a study of blood T cells in healthy people across ages. Using a J-beta primer mix together with a sample-barcoded 5' primer, a second PCR was run for roughly 6 to 12 cycles. Via MiXCR, TCRdb re-called the 5' RACE reads, giving one row per CDR3 protein. The repertoire has 1.5 million to 2 million distinct CDR3 sequences, 25% to 30% of them found once; the top ten carry about 8%. What was sequenced was blood. These receptors were collected from a woman in her twenties or thirties in good health.

The J gene is TRBJ2-7, the V gene TRBV12-3 or TRBV12-4; TRBD1 matches 7 bases. V dropped 2 bases and J dropped 12; count of bases not matched to a gene: 10. The CDR3 is 13 amino acids. Written as DNA, the CDR3 is TGTGCCAGCAGTTTAAGGTCCTTGGGACAGCCGTACTTC. It is translated as CASSLRSLGQPYF.

This clonotype has a handful of counts. Mismatch with germline at one junction end may stem from a read error. V is TRBV3-1 and J is TRBJ2-2; TRBD1 aligns across 11 bases. Looked up from germline, CDR1 is LGHDT and CDR2 is YNNKEL (reference sequence). The CDR3 covers 15 residues. The CDR3 spells CASSRGTGGTGGLFF. In DNA, the CDR3 is TGTGCCAGCAGCCGCGGGACAGGGGGGACCGGGGGGCTGTTTTTT.

Only a few counts were recorded for this clonotype. V usage is TRBV28 and J usage is TRBJ1-4, with 7 bases identical to TRBD1. The CDR3 contains 15 residues. The germline V gene encodes CDR1 MDHEN and CDR2 SYDVKM. With V trimmed by 6 bases and J by 0 bases, 4 bases remained unmatched. Here the CDR3 DNA reads TGTGCCAGCAGACAGGACAGGCCAACTAATGAAAAACTGTTTTTT. It is translated as CASRQDRPTNEKLFF.

Turning to this clonotype: A clone one base away is much larger, so this may be a read error. The V gene is TRBV4-1, the J gene TRBJ2-1; no definite D call. The J call may be faulty, since TRBJ2-7 better matches the DNA end. Germline-derived CDR1 and CDR2 are MGHRA and YSYEKL. This CDR3 spans 16 amino acids. As DNA, the CDR3 is TGCGCCAGCAGCCAAGAATTCCGGCAGACCTACAATGAGCAGTACTTC. Protein sequence: CASSQEFRQTYNEQYF.

In this sample, this clonotype turned up a few times. The chain recombines TRBV10-2 with TRBJ2-5, with 8 bases identical to TRBD2. J gave up 9 bases and V 6 bases, and 12 bases lay outside the gene matches. The CDR3 has 14 amino acids. Germline V CDR1 and CDR2: WSHSY, SAAADI. The CDR3 protein is CASRSGGGGESQYF. The CDR3 nucleotides read TGCGCCAGCAGGAGCGGGGGAGGCGGCGAGTCCCAGTACTTC.

The V and J genes are TRBV18 and TRBJ1-1; D not resolved. This CDR3 contains 14 residues. Trimming cost V 2 bases and J 3 bases, with 10 bases left between them. From germline, CDR1 is KGHSH and CDR2 LQKENI. The CDR3 coding sequence is TGTGCCAGCTCACCAGTTCACAGTCACACTGAAGCTTTCTTT. Translating gives CASSPVHSHTEAFF.

The rearrangement links TRBV18 to TRBJ2-7; TRBD1 might be the D (5 bases). The CDR3 runs to 14 residues. Looked up from germline, CDR1 is KGHSH and CDR2 is LQKENI. V shed 4 bases and J shed 1 base, with 11 bases lying between them. Written as DNA, the CDR3 is TGTGCCAGCTCACGGGGCCCAAGATCCTACGAGCAGTACTTC. Amino acid sequence: CASSRGPRSYEQYF.

This rearrangement joins TRBV10-3 to TRBJ2-7, with 7 bases matching TRBD2. Looked up from germline, CDR1 is ENHRY and CDR2 is SYGVKD. Trimming took 4 bases from V and 0 from J; bases not matched to a gene: 9. The CDR3 is 16 residues long. As DNA, the CDR3 is TGTGCCATCAGTGGGGTCGTGGCGGGAGACTCCTACGAGCAGTACTTC. Residues: CAISGVVAGDSYEQYF.

The table lists this clonotype with a few counts. This sequence joins TRBV20-1 and TRBJ2-1; 12 bases line up with TRBD2. V lost 5 bases, J lost 3 bases, and 11 bases stayed unmatched. Germline V CDR1 and CDR2: DFQATT, SNEGSKA (reference sequence). The CDR3 length is 17 residues. In nucleotides, the CDR3 is TGCAGTGCTTCGGCGACTAGCGGGGGAGGTTACTACAATGAGCAGTTCTTC. It encodes CSASATSGGGYYNEQFF.

The chain links TRBV10-3 to TRBJ2-1; TRBD2 matches 10 bases. Germline V gene data show CDR1 as ENHRY and CDR2 as SYGVKD. There are 14 residues in the CDR3. V trimming: 4 bases; J trimming: 6 bases; junction bases outside the gene matches: 3. This CDR3 is CAISALAGANEQFF. CDR3 bases: TGTGCCATCAGTGCGCTAGCGGGAGCCAATGAGCAGTTCTTC.

With respect to this clonotype: An end of the junction does not agree with germline; a read error may underlie this. V usage is TRBV11-2 and J usage is TRBJ2-5; D is unclear. Germline assignment: CDR1 SGHAT and CDR2 FQNNGV. The CDR3 is made up of 14 amino acids. The DNA of the CDR3 is TGTGCCAGCAGCTTATGGTCTGACCAGGAGACCCAGTACTTC. Translation gives CASSLWSDQETQYF.

The chain uses TRBV6-6 and TRBJ1-1; D may be TRBD1 (5 bases). The CDR3 covers 14 residues. V was cut by 5 bases and J by 7 bases, with 17 bases left in between. The germline V gene encodes CDR1 MNHNY and CDR2 SVGAGI (reference sequence). The CDR3 DNA reads TGTGCCAGCAGTCTTGACGGACGGGGGGGTGAAGCTTTCTTT. Protein sequence: CASSLDGRGGEAFF.

This clonotype was seen a handful of times. The V call is TRBV15, the J call TRBJ1-2, with 7 bases fitting TRBD1. The germline gives CDR1 LNHNV, CDR2 YYDKDF (reference sequence). The CDR3 extends over 13 amino acids. J lost 13 bases, V lost 0 bases, and 8 bases had no gene match. CDR3 protein: CATSRDKGAGVTF. In DNA form, the CDR3 reads TGTGCCACCAGCAGAGATAAGGGGGCGGGCGTCACCTTC.

This clonotype was seen a handful of times. Here the CDR3 DNA reads TGTGCCAGCACCCTGACTAGCGGCCAAGAGACCCAGTACTTC. This codes for CASTLTSGQETQYF. The chain uses TRBV9 and TRBJ2-5; the match to TRBD2 covers 9 bases. CDR3 length: 14 residues. V trimming: 6 bases; J trimming: 1 base; junction bases outside the gene matches: 4. CDR1 is SGDLS and CDR2 is YYNGEE in the germline V gene.

The chain joins TRBV4-2 to TRBJ2-1; 7 bases agree with TRBD1. Germline CDR1 and CDR2: LGHNA and YNFKEQ. This CDR3 has 13 amino acids. J gave up 7 bases and V 5 bases, and 5 bases lay outside the gene matches. CDR3 amino acids: CASSAGGENEQFF. The CDR3 DNA reads TGTGCCAGCAGCGCAGGGGGTGAGAATGAGCAGTTCTTC.

The chain has TRBV2 and TRBJ1-2, with unresolved D. Trimming stripped 1 base from V and 12 bases from J, with 21 bases between. Germline CDR1 and CDR2: SNHLY and FYNNEI. This CDR3 is built from 15 residues. The CDR3 spells CASSEGAGSSLGHTF. CDR3 coding DNA: TGTGCCAGCAGTGAAGGGGCAGGCTCGAGTTTGGGCCACACCTTC.

This sequence joins TRBV3-1 and TRBJ1-5; unclear D gene. CDR1 and CDR2 from the germline V gene are LGHDT and YNNKEL (reference sequence). This CDR3 contains 14 residues. V dropped 6 bases and J dropped 0 bases, with 9 bases sitting between them. The CDR3 loop is CASSRSNSNQPQHF. The CDR3 DNA sequence: TGTGCCAGCAGTCGCTCAAATAGCAATCAGCCCCAGCATTTT.

A note on this clonotype: It may be a read error: a sequence one base away is much more abundant. This chain uses TRBV29-1 with TRBJ2-1, with 10 bases aligning to TRBD2. This CDR3 region has 14 residues. Germline V gene data show CDR1 as SQVTM and CDR2 as ANQGSEA. Unmatched junction bases numbered 5, after V lost 6 bases and J lost 3 bases. The CDR3 here is CSVTTSGNYNEQFF. DNA for the CDR3: TGCAGCGTGACTACTAGCGGGAACTACAATGAGCAGTTCTTC.

About this clonotype: A read error may account for a junction end that differs from germline. V usage is TRBV28 and J usage is TRBJ2-4; a possible D gene is TRBD2 (6 bases). Germline assignment: CDR1 MDHEN and CDR2 SYDVKM. The length of the CDR3 is 12 residues. This CDR3 is CAGSLSRGEQYF. The CDR3 region has the DNA TGTGCCGGCAGTTTGAGCCGCGGGGAGCAGTACTTC.

Comment on this clonotype: An end of the junction differs from the germline gene, which may be a read error. The chain recombines TRBV19 with TRBJ2-2; TRBD1 aligns across 8 bases. CDR3 size: 12 residues. Germline-derived CDR1 and CDR2 are LNHDA and SQIVND (reference sequence). CDR3 nucleotides: TGTGTCAGTAAACAGGGGGCCGGGGAGCTGTTTTTT. This encodes CVSKQGAGELFF.

Details on this clonotype: This could be a read error, since a much larger clone is one nucleotide away. The CDR3 carries no conserved terminal phenylalanine or tryptophan, so it likely arises from a read error. V gene TRBV29-1 combines with J gene TRBJ1-2; no clear D gene. CDR1 and CDR2 (germline): SQVTM, ANQGSEA. V lost 3 bases and J lost 4, with 15 bases in between. This CDR3 is 14 amino acids long. The CDR3 loop reads CSVDPQTVGYGYTL. CDR3 DNA sequence: TGCAGCGTTGACCCCCAGACGGTGGGCTATGGCTACACCCTC.